The 20 T cell receptor beta chains listed next were all sequenced from one sample in a study of T cell changes during pregnancy in multiple sclerosis. This table comes from immunoSEQ multiplex PCR, and its TCRdb copy is limited to in-frame clones, with some not included. This table has about 68,000 clones, about 89% appearing once. This specimen consisted of peripheral blood, obtained in the second trimester of pregnancy. The receptors derive from a female donor with multiple sclerosis, enrolled in a pregnancy study.

J is TRBJ2-3 and V is TRBV4-2, with 9 positions matching TRBD2. This CDR3 is built from 16 residues. V lost 2 bases and J lost 6; bases outside the gene matches: 9. From germline, CDR1 is LGHNA and CDR2 YNFKEQ. CDR3 DNA sequence: TGTGCCAGCAGCCAAACACAGACTAGCGGTGCGGATACGCAGTATTTT. It specifies CASSQTQTSGADTQYF.

J is TRBJ2-7 and V is TRBV4-3; 7 nucleotides align to TRBD1. The CDR3 is made up of 15 amino acids. Unmatched junction bases numbered 4, after V lost 0 bases and J lost 2 bases. Germline V gene data show CDR1 as LGHNA and CDR2 as YSLEER. The CDR3 reads CASSQDWTGTYEQYF. The CDR3, as DNA: TGCGCCAGCAGCCAAGACTGGACAGGTACCTACGAGCAGTACTTC.

This sequence joins TRBV2 and TRBJ2-7; 7 nucleotides agree with TRBD2. The junction had 3 bases not matched to a gene; V was cut back by 1 base and J by 0 bases. Germline-derived CDR1 and CDR2 are SNHLY and FYNNEI. This CDR3 has 15 residues. In DNA form, the CDR3 reads TGTGCCAGCAGTGAAGACGGCGGGGGCTCCTACGAGCAGTACTTC. This gives the protein CASSEDGGGSYEQYF.

V gene TRBV6-5 combines with J gene TRBJ2-7, with 9 bases lining up with TRBD1. The CDR3 covers 14 residues. The V segment lost 6 bases and the J segment 2 bases; nucleotides outside the gene matches: 5. Looked up from germline, CDR1 is MNHEY and CDR2 is SVGAGI. CDR3 sequence reads: CASRLGQGTYEQYF. The CDR3, as DNA: TGTGCCAGCAGGTTGGGACAGGGTACCTACGAGCAGTACTTC.

The chain has TRBV30 and TRBJ1-5; the D gene is possibly TRBD1 (5 bases). Trimming took 1 base from V and 0 from J, leaving 7 bases between them. The CDR3 is made up of 14 amino acids. CDR1 GTSNPN and CDR2 SVGIG come from the germline V gene (reference sequence). The CDR3, as DNA: TGTGCCTGGAGTGGGGGGGATAGCAATCAGCCCCAGCATTTT. Amino acid sequence: CAWSGGDSNQPQHF.

This rearrangement joins TRBV15 to TRBJ1-2; tentatively, D is TRBD1 (5 bases). The V gene lost 5 bases and the J gene lost 3 bases, with 19 bases spanning the gap. This CDR3 is 16 amino acids long. Looked up from germline, CDR1 is LNHNV and CDR2 is YYDKDF (reference sequence). The CDR3 is CATSPRAGPRHYGYTF. In DNA form, the CDR3 reads TGTGCCACCAGCCCCCGAGCGGGACCCCGACACTATGGCTACACCTTC.

This clone was observed once. The chain couples TRBV7-6 to TRBJ2-1, with 9 bases identical to TRBD2. The germline V gene encodes CDR1 SGHVS and CDR2 FNYEAQ. The CDR3 spans 15 residues. V shed 2 bases, J shed 10 bases, and the junction held 9 bases outside the gene matches. CDR3 region: CASSLLTSGSREQFF. The CDR3 nucleotides are TGTGCCAGCAGCTTATTGACTAGCGGCTCCAGGGAGCAGTTCTTC.

The V and J genes are TRBV6-1 and TRBJ2-7, with D tentatively TRBD1 (6 bases). CDR3 length equals 14 residues. With 1 base removed from V and 0 bases from J, the gap between germline ends came to 7 bases. The V gene's germline CDR1 is MNHNS and CDR2 SASEGT. The CDR3 nucleotides are TGTGCCAGCAGTGAAGTGGACAGCTCCTACGAGCAGTACTTC. Translation: CASSEVDSSYEQYF.

This clone was seen only once. The V call is TRBV27, the J call TRBJ2-7, with D perhaps TRBD2 (7 bases). CDR1 and CDR2 (germline): MNHEY, SMNVEV (reference sequence). The CDR3 consists of 13 residues. Deletions cut 7 bases from V and 5 bases from J, with 15 bases between. The CDR3 spells CASTRRGGNEQYF. In nucleotides, the CDR3 is TGTGCCAGCACCCGAAGGGGGGGGAACGAGCAGTACTTC.

The chain is built from TRBV28 and TRBJ1-3; 7 nucleotides line up with TRBD1. The CDR3 covers 16 residues. V lost 5 bases, J lost 1 base, and 8 bases stayed unmatched. Germline-derived CDR1 and CDR2 are MDHEN and SYDVKM. In DNA form, the CDR3 reads TGTGCCAGCAGTCGGGACAGTTTCGGTTCTGGAAACACCATATATTTT. Translating gives CASSRDSFGSGNTIYF.

The chain is built from TRBV4-2 and TRBJ2-7, with TRBD2 matching over 8 bases. Per germline, CDR1 LGHNA and CDR2 YNFKEQ. The CDR3 has 16 amino acids. J was trimmed by 5 bases and V by 0 bases; bases with no gene match: 9. In DNA form, the CDR3 reads TGTGCCAGCAGCCAAGAGTCCGGGGGGGCCGTGGACGAGCAGTACTTC. It encodes CASSQESGGAVDEQYF.

The chain carries TRBV29-1 and TRBJ2-2, with D possibly being TRBD2 (5 bases). Germline-derived CDR1 and CDR2 are SQVTM and ANQGSEA. This CDR3 has 14 residues. V was shortened by 6 bases and J by 2 bases, with 13 bases between the two germline ends. Written as DNA, the CDR3 is TGCAGCGTCGGGGAAGCTCCAAACACCGGGGAGCTGTTTTTT. This sequence encodes CSVGEAPNTGELFF.

The J gene is TRBJ1-3, the V gene TRBV10-3; D uncertain. Germline CDR1 is ENHRY and CDR2 is SYGVKD. V lost 0 bases and J lost 2, with 8 bases in between. The CDR3 sequence is 15 residues long. The CDR3 DNA sequence: TGTGCCATCAGTGAGTCAGCGGGGACTGGAAACACCATATATTTT. It codes for CAISESAGTGNTIYF.

The gene calls are TRBV11-2 and TRBJ1-6, with D hard to call. The V gene lost 5 bases and the J gene lost 7 bases, with 24 bases spanning the gap. This CDR3 comprises 18 residues. CDR1 and CDR2 from the germline V gene are SGHAT and FQNNGV. The CDR3 region has the DNA TGTGCCAGCAGCATCAATGTAGTGAGGTCGCTATCGAATTCACCCCTCCACTTT. It translates to CASSINVVRSLSNSPLHF.

This rearrangement joins TRBV4-1 to TRBJ1-1; a possible D gene is TRBD1 (6 bases). Trimming left V 4 bases short and J 4 bases short, with 16 bases between. The CDR3 spans 15 residues. CDR1 is MGHRA and CDR2 is YSYEKL in the germline V gene. CDR3 in amino acids: CASSPDTGLSTEAFF. CDR3 nucleotides: TGCGCCAGCAGCCCCGATACAGGGCTATCCACTGAAGCTTTCTTT.

The rearrangement links TRBV7-9 to TRBJ2-7; 9 bases are a match to TRBD1. In germline, CDR1 is SEHNR, CDR2 FQNEAQ (reference sequence). V gave up 4 bases and J gave up 3 bases; unmatched junction bases: 4. This CDR3 region has 14 residues. The CDR3 bases are TGTGCCAGCAGCTACCGGGACAGGGACTACGAGCAGTACTTC. Translated, it gives CASSYRDRDYEQYF. The full variable domain, completed using reference TRBV7-9 and TRBJ2-7, is DTGVSQNPRHKITKRGQNVTFRCDPISEHNRLYWYRQTLGQGPEFLTYFQNEAQLEKSRLLSDRFSAERPKGSFSTLEIQRTEQGDSAMYLCASSYRDRDYEQYFGPGTRLTVT.

The chain is built from TRBV6-5 and TRBJ1-2; D is possibly TRBD1 (5 bases). The CDR3 runs to 12 residues. Deletions cut 6 bases from V and 8 bases from J, with 13 bases between. Looked up from germline, CDR1 is MNHEY and CDR2 is SVGAGI. CDR3 DNA: TGTGCCAGCAGCAATTTAAGGGGAGGCTACACCTTC. This sequence encodes CASSNLRGGYTF.

V usage is TRBV4-1 and J usage is TRBJ1-6, with 8 bases that match TRBD1. Looked up from germline, CDR1 is MGHRA and CDR2 is YSYEKL. J was trimmed by 12 bases and V by 1 base; bases with no gene match: 11. CDR3 length: 16 residues. CDR3 coding DNA: TGCGCCAGCAGCCAAGGACAGGGGACTCCCGCGTTACCCCTCCACTTT. Its translation is CASSQGQGTPALPLHF.

This chain joins TRBV27 and TRBJ2-1; D uncertain. The germline gives CDR1 MNHEY, CDR2 SMNVEV (reference sequence). CDR3 length equals 10 residues. Trimming took off 8 bases at V and 8 bases at J, with 7 bases between the two ends. The CDR3 loop is CASGRYEQFF. The DNA of the CDR3 is TGTGCCAGCGGGCGCTATGAGCAGTTCTTC.

The V call is TRBV18, the J call TRBJ2-4, with a tentative D call TRBD1 (6 bases). There are 16 residues in the CDR3. The germline gives CDR1 KGHSH, CDR2 LQKENI. Trimming shortened V by 5 bases and J by 0 bases, and 14 bases separated the two germline ends. Here the CDR3 DNA reads TGTGCCAGCTCATCAACAGGGTCCCGAGCCAAAAACATTCAGTACTTC. This encodes CASSSTGSRAKNIQYF.